This T cell receptor beta chain was documented in a study of T cell repertoires in cytomegalovirus infection (dated by TCRdb to about 2019). Context from the whole study: Alongside well-studied HLA-B-restricted epitopes, the peptide stimulations were aimed at recently identified HLA-C-restricted CMV epitopes, whose presentation resists viral immunomodulation. Donor HLA type was relevant to the analysis, because carriage of CMV infection together with the matching HLA type was indicated by public TCR beta signatures.

The CDR3 holds 14 amino acids from the cysteine to the phenylalanine. Only CDR3 DNA remains: 42 bases, in frame from the first base. Compared with germline, V lacks 5 bases and J lacks 1 base; bases without a gene match: 5. As to this clonotype: Its target antigen remains unknown. No clone much larger than this one lies a single base away; base qualities are absent.

In light of the paper, this sample's treatment or condition label describes: in vitro stimulation with specific CMV peptide epitopes to enrich CMV-specific T cells. Sequencing took place on an Illumina HiSeq 1500. TCRdb reanalyzed the raw reads on its own, using fastp at Q25 for trimming and MiXCR for clone calling, and kept in-frame beta chains. One record per CDR3 amino acid sequence lists the most common genes and DNA. Recorded for this sample are some 54,000 distinct CDR3 sequences; 15% to 20% of them occurred a single time. The ten top clones hold roughly 77% of the sample. Summary of the overall study and its limitations: Cumulative frequency of public TCR beta family members discriminated carriers of CMV infection plus the relevant HLA type in this cohort and an independent roughly 340-donor cohort. The ex vivo response was dominated by HLA-C-restricted CMV-specific TCR beta clonotypes, and the single most frequent clonotype in two of eight donors was supplied by these HLA-C-restricted clonotypes.

Rearrangement joined TRBV12-3 or TRBV12-4 to TRBJ2-7, with 7 junctional bases fitting TRBD1. The sample in question was CD8+ T cells from cultured PBMCs, obtained from culture after CMV antigen stimulation. This clonotype was obtained from a human donor in good health (CMV status not recorded). Some clones in this sample may be carry-over from other donors' samples. The CDR3 is CASSPGTASYEQYF. The nucleotide sequence reads as follows: TGTGCCAGCAGTCCCGGGACAGCTTCCTACGAGCAGTACTTC.